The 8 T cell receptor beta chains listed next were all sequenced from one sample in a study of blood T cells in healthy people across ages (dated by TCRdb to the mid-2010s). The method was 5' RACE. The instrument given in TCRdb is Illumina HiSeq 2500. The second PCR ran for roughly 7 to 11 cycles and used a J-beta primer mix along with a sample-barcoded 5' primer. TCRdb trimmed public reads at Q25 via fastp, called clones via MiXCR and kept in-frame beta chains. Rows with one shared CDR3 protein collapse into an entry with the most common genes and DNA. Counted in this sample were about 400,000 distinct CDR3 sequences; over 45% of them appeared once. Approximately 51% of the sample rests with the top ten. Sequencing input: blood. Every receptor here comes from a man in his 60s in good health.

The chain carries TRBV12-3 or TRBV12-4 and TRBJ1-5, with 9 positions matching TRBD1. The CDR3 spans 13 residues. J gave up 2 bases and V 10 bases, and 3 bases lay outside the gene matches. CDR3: CATDRGGNQPQHF. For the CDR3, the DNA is TGTGCCACCGACAGGGGGGGCAATCAGCCCCAGCATTTT.

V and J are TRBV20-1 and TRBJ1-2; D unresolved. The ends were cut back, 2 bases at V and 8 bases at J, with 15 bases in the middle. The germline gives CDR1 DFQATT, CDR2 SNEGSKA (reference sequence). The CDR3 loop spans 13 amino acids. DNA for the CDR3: TGCAGTGCTAGAAATGGGGAGCAGAAAGGCTACACCTTC. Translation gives CSARNGEQKGYTF.

CDR3 residues: CSDLGTGYNEQFF. The CDR3 region has the DNA TGCAGCGACTTAGGGACTGGGTACAATGAGCAGTTCTTC. The chain carries TRBV29-1 and TRBJ2-1, with a tentative D call TRBD2 (6 bases). Trimming pared 7 bases from V and 4 bases from J, leaving 14 bases between. The CDR3 totals 13 residues. The germline V gene encodes CDR1 SQVTM and CDR2 ANQGSEA.

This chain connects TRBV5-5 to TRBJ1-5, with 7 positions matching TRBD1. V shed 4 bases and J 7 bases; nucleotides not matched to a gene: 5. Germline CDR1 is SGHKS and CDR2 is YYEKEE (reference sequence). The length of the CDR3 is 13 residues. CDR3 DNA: TGTGCCAGCAGCGTGGGACAGCAACAGCCCCAGCATTTT. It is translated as CASSVGQQQPQHF.

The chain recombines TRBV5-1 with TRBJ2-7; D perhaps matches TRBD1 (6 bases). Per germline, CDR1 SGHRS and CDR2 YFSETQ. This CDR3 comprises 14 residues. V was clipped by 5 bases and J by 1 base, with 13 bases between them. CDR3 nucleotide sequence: TGCGCCAGCAGGCTCCAGGACAGTTCCTACGAGCAGTACTTC. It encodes CASRLQDSSYEQYF.

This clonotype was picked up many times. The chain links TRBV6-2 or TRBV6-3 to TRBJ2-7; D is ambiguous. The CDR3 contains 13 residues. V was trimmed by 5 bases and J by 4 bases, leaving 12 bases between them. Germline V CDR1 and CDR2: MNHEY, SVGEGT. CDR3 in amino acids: CASSHLLWYEQYF. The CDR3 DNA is TGTGCCAGCAGTCACCTTCTATGGTACGAGCAGTACTTC.

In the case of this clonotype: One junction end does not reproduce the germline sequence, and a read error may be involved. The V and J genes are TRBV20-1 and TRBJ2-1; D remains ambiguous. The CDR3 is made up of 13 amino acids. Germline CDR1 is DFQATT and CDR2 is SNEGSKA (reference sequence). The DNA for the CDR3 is TGCAGTGCTAGTCTCAACGCAGGAAATGGGCAGTTCTTC. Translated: CSASLNAGNGQFF.

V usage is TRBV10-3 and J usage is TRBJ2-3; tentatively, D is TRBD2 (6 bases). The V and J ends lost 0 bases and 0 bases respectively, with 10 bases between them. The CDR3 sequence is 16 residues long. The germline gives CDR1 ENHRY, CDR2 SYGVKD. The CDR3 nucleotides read TGTGCCATCAGTGAGTCTGGGGGGTCCAGCACAGATACGCAGTATTTT. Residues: CAISESGGSSTDTQYF.